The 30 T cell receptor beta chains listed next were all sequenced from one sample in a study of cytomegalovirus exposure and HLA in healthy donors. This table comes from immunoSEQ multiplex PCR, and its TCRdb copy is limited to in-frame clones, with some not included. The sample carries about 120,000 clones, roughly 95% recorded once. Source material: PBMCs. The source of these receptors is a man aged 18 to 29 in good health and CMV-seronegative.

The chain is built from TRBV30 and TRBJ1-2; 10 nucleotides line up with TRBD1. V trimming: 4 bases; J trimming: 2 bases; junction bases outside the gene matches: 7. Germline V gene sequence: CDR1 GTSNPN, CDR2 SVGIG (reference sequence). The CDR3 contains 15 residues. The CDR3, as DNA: TGTGCCTGGATCCCAGGGGGACAGGGGAACTATGGCTACACCTTC. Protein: CAWIPGGQGNYGYTF. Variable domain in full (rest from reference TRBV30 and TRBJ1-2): SQTIHQWPATLVQPVGSPLSLECTVEGTSNPNLYWYRQAAGRGLQLLFYSVGIGQISSEVPQNLSASRPQDRQFILSSKKLLLSDSGFYLCAWIPGGQGNYGYTFGSGTRLTVV.

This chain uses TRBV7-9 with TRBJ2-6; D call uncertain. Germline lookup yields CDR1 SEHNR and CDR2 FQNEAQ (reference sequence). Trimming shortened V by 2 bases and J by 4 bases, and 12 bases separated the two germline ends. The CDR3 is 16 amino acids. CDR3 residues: CASSLKSPSGANVLTF. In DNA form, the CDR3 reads TGTGCCAGCAGCTTAAAATCCCCCTCCGGGGCCAACGTCCTGACTTTC.

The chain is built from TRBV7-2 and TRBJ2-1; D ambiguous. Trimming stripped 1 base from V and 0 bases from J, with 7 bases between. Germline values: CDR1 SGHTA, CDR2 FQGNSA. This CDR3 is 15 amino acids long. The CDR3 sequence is CASSLDGGSYNEQFF. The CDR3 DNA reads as TGTGCCAGCAGCTTAGATGGCGGCTCCTACAATGAGCAGTTCTTC.

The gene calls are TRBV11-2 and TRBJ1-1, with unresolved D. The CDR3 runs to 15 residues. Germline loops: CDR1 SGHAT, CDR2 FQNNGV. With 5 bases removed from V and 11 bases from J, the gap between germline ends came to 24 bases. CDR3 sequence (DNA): TGTGCCAGCAGCCCGACGGTGAACCCTCAAGCGGGGGCTTTCTTT. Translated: CASSPTVNPQAGAFF. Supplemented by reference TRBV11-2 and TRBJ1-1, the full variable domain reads EAGVAQSPRYKIIEKRQSVAFWCNPISGHATLYWYQQILGQGPKLLIQFQNNGVVDDSQLPKDRFSAERLKGVDSTLKIQPAKLEDSAVYLCASSPTVNPQAGAFFGQGTRLTVV.

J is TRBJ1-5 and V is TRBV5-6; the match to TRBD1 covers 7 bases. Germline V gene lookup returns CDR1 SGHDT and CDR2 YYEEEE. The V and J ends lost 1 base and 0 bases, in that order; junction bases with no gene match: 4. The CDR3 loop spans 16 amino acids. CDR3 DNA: TGTGCCAGCAGCTTGACCGGGACAGCTAGCAATCAGCCCCAGCATTTT. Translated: CASSLTGTASNQPQHF. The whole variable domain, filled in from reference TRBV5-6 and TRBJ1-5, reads DAGVTQSPTHLIKTRGQQVTLRCSPKSGHDTVSWYQQALGQGPQFIFQYYEEEERQRGNFPDRFSGHQFPNYSSELNVNALLLGDSALYLCASSLTGTASNQPQHFGDGTRLSIL.

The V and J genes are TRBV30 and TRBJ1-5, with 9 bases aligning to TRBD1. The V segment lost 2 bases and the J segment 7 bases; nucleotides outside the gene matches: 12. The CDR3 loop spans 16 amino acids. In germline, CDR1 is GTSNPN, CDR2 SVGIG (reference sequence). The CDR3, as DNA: TGTGCCTGGAGTTTACCCCCGGGACAGGGAGTACAGCCCCAGCATTTT. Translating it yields CAWSLPPGQGVQPQHF.

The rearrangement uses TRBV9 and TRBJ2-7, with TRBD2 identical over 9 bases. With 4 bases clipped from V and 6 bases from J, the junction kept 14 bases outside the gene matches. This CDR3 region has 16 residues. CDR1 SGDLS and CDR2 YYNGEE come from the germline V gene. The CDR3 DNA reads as TGTGCCAGCAGCCTCGGGATCAGCGGGAGGTTCTCCGAGCAGTACTTC. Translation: CASSLGISGRFSEQYF.

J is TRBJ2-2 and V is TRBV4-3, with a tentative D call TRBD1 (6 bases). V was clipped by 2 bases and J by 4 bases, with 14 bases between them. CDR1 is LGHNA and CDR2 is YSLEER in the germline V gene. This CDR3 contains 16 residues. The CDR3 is CASSQLTGSATGELFF. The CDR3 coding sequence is TGCGCCAGCAGCCAACTCACAGGGTCGGCCACCGGGGAGCTGTTTTTT.

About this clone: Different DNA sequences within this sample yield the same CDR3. DNA of the CDR3: TGTGCCAGCAGCTCGACAGGCTACGAGCAGTACTTC. Translating gives CASSSTGYEQYF. The rearrangement links TRBV7-9 to TRBJ2-7; D may be TRBD1 (6 bases). Trimming cost V 4 bases and J 3 bases, with 7 bases left between them. The CDR3 has 12 amino acids. The V gene's germline CDR1 is SEHNR and CDR2 FQNEAQ (reference sequence).

CDR3: CAISEWPGIYEQYF. The CDR3 bases are TGTGCCATCAGTGAGTGGCCGGGTATCTACGAGCAGTACTTC. The rearrangement uses TRBV10-3 and TRBJ2-7; the D is unclear. The germline V and J ends were trimmed by 1 base and 3 bases, with 10 bases remaining between them. The CDR3 has 14 residues. The germline V gene encodes CDR1 ENHRY and CDR2 SYGVKD.

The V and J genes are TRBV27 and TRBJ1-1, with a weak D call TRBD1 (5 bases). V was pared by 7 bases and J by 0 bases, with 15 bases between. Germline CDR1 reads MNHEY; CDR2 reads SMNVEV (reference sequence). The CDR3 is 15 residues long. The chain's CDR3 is CASKTPRGLNTEAFF. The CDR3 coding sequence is TGTGCCAGCAAGACCCCGCGGGGGTTGAACACTGAAGCTTTCTTT.

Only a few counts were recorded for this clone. The CDR3 reads CASSRQQGNTQYF. The CDR3 DNA reads TGTGCCAGCAGCCGCCAACAGGGTAATACGCAGTATTTT. This chain uses TRBV16 with TRBJ2-3, with a tentative D call TRBD1 (6 bases). Germline V gene sequence: CDR1 KGHSY, CDR2 FQNENV. V gave up 4 bases and J gave up 7 bases, with 12 bases separating them. The length of the CDR3 is 13 residues.

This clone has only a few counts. The CDR3 is CASSAGTGAYRGSQHF. CDR3 DNA sequence: TGTGCCAGCAGTGCAGGTACAGGGGCTTATCGGGGGTCCCAGCATTTT. The chain is built from TRBV2 and TRBJ1-5, with TRBD1 matching over 7 bases. This CDR3 contains 16 residues. V was clipped by 4 bases and J by 11 bases; unmatched bases: 17. From germline, CDR1 is SNHLY and CDR2 FYNNEI.

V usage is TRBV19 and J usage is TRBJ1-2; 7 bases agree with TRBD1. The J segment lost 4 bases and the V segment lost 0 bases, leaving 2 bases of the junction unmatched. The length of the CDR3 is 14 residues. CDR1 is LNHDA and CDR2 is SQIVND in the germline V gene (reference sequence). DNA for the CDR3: TGTGCCAGTAGTATAGACCCAGGGGGCTATGGCTACACCTTC. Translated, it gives CASSIDPGGYGYTF.

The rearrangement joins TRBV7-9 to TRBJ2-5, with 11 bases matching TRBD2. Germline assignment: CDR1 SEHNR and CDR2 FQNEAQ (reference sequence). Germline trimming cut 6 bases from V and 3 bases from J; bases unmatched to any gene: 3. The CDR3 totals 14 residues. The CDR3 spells CASRWGLAEETQYF. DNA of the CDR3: TGTGCCAGCAGGTGGGGACTAGCGGAAGAGACCCAGTACTTC.

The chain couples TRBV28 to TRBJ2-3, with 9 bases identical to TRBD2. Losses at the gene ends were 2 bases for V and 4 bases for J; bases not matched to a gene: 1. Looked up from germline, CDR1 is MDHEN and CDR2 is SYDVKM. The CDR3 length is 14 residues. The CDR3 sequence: CASSLGGRADTQYF. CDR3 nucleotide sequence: TGTGCCAGCAGTTTAGGCGGGAGGGCAGATACGCAGTATTTT.

CDR3 region: CSSRTEGTEAFF. For the CDR3, the DNA is TGCAGCTCGAGGACAGAAGGCACTGAAGCTTTCTTT. The chain combines TRBV29-1 with TRBJ1-1; TRBD1 is a possible D gene (6 bases). Germline values: CDR1 SQVTM, CDR2 ANQGSEA. The CDR3 is 12 residues long. Trimming took off 8 bases at V and 4 bases at J, with 14 bases between the two ends.

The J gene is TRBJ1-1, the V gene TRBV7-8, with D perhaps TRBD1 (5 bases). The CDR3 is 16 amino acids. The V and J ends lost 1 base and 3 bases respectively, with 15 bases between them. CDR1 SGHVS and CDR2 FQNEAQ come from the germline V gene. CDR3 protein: CASSLVLGVGDTEAFF. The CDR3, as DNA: TGTGCCAGCAGCTTAGTCCTAGGGGTAGGCGACACTGAAGCTTTCTTT.

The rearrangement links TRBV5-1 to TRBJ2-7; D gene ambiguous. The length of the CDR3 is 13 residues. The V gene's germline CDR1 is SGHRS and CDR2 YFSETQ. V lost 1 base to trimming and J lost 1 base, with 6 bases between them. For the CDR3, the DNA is TGCGCCAGCAGCTTGACCAGGTCCTACGAGCAGTACTTC. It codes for CASSLTRSYEQYF.

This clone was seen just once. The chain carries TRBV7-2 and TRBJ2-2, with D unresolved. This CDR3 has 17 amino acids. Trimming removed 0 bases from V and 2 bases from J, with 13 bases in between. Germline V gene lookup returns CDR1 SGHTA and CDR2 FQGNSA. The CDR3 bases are TGTGCCAGCAGCTTAGCCACAGCATTACGTAACACCGGGGAGCTGTTTTTT. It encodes CASSLATALRNTGELFF.

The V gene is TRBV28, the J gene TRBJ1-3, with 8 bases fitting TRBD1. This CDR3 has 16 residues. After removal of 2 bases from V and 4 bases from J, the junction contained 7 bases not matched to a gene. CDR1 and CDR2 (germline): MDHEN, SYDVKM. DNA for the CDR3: TGTGCCAGCAGTTTAGTCGGTCAGGGGGCCGGAAACACCATATATTTT. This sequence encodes CASSLVGQGAGNTIYF. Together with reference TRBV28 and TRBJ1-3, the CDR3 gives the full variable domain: DVKVTQSSRYLVKRTGEKVFLECVQDMDHENMFWYRQDPGLGLRLIYFSYDVKMKEKGDIPEGYSVSREKKERFSLILESASTNQTSMYLCASSLVGQGAGNTIYFGEGSWLTVV.

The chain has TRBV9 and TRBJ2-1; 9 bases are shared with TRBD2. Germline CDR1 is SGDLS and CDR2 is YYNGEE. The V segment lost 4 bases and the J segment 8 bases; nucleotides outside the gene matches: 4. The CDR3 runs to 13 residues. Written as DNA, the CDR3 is TGTGCCAGCAGCCTTAGCGGGAGCTATGAGCAGTTCTTC. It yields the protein CASSLSGSYEQFF.

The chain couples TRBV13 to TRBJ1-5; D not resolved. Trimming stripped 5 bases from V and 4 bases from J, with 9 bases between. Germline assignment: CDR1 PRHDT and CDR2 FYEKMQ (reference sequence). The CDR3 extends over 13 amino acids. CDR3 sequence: CASSPSRNQPQHF. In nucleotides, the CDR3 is TGTGCCAGCAGCCCCTCACGGAATCAGCCCCAGCATTTT. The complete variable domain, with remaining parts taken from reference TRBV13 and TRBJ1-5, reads AAGVIQSPRHLIKEKRETATLKCYPIPRHDTVYWYQQGPGQDPQFLISFYEKMQSDKGSIPDRFSAQQFSDYHSELNMSSLELGDSALYFCASSPSRNQPQHFGDGTRLSIL.

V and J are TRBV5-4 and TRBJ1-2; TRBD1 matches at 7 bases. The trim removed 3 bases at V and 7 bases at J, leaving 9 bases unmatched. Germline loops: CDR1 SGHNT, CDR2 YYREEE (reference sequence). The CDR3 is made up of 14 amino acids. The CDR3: CASSSNRGGGGYTF. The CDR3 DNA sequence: TGTGCCAGCAGCTCGAACAGGGGAGGCGGTGGCTACACCTTC.

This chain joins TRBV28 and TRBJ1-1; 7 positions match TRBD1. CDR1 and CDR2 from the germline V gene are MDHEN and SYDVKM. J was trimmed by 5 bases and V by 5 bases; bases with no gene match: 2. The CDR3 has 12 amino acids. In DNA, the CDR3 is TGTGCCAGCAGTCGACAGGGAACTGAAGCTTTCTTT. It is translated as CASSRQGTEAFF.

CDR3 protein: CAAGGAPTDTQYF. The CDR3 DNA reads as TGTGCCGCCGGGGGAGCCCCCACAGATACGCAGTATTTT. V gene TRBV6-5 combines with J gene TRBJ2-3; D might be TRBD2 (6 bases). The CDR3 is 13 residues long. Trimming left V 11 bases short and J 2 bases short, with 14 bases between. Germline assignment: CDR1 MNHEY and CDR2 SVGAGI.

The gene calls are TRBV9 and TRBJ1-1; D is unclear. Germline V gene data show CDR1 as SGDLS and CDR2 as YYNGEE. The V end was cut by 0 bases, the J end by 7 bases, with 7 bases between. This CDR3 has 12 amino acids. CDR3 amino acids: CASSVVGGEAFF. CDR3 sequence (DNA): TGTGCCAGCAGCGTAGTCGGAGGTGAAGCTTTCTTT.

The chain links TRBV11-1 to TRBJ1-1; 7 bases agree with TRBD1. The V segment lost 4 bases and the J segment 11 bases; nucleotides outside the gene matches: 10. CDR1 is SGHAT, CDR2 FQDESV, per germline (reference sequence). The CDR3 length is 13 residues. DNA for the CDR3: TGTGCCAGCAGCTCGAGACAGGGTTTCGGGGCTTTCTTT. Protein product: CASSSRQGFGAFF.

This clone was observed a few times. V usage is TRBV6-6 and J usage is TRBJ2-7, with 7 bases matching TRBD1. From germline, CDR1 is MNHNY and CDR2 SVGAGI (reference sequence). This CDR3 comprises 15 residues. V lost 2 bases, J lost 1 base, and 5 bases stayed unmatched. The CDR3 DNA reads TGTGCCAGCAGTTACGGACAGGCTAGATCCTACGAGCAGTACTTC. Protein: CASSYGQARSYEQYF.

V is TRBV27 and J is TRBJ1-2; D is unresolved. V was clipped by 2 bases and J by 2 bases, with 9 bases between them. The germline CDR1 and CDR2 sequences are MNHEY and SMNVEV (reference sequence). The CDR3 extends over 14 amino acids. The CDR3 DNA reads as TGTGCCAGCAGTTTAAATCGCAGGAACTATGGCTACACCTTC. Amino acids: CASSLNRRNYGYTF.